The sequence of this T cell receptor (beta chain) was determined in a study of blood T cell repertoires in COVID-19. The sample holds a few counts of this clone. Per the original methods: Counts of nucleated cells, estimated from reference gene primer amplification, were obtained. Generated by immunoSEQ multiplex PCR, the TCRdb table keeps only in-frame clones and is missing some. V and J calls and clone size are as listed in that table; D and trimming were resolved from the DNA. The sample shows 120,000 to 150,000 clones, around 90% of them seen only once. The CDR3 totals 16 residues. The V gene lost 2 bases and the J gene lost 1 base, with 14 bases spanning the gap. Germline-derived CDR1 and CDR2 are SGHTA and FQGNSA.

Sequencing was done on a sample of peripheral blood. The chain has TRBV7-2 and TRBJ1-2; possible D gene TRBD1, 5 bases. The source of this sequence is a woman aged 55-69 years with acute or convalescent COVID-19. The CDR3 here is CASSLNWGRDNYGYTF. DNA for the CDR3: TGTGCCAGCAGCTTAAATTGGGGCAGAGATAACTATGGCTACACCTTC. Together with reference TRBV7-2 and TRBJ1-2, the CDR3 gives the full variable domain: GAGVSQSPSNKVTEKGKDVELRCDPISGHTALYWYRQSLGQGLEFLIYFQGNSAPDKSGLPSDRFSAERTGGSVSTLTIQRTQQEDSAVYLCASSLNWGRDNYGYTFGSGTRLTVV.